A single sample gave rise to the 15 T cell receptor beta chains below, sequenced in a study of cytomegalovirus exposure and HLA in healthy donors. A multiplex PCR was run with 60 Vbeta primers and 13 Jbeta primers. The assay was immunoSEQ multiplex PCR, and TCRdb's table has in-frame clones only and misses some. The sample lists hundreds of thousands of clones, around nine tenths occurring once. The material sequenced was PBMCs. These receptors originate from a woman between 18 and 29 years old in good health and CMV-seronegative.

The chain employs TRBV5-1 and TRBJ2-1; the D gene is possibly TRBD1 (6 bases). From germline, CDR1 is SGHRS and CDR2 YFSETQ. This CDR3 region has 16 residues. Trimming stripped 0 bases from V and 6 bases from J, with 16 bases between. The CDR3 nucleotides are TGCGCCAGCAGCTTGGTTTGGGGGCCTGGGGGCAATGAGCAGTTCTTC. Translated, it gives CASSLVWGPGGNEQFF.

The chain recombines TRBV7-9 with TRBJ1-3; weak D call: TRBD1 (6 bases). Looked up from germline, CDR1 is SEHNR and CDR2 is FQNEAQ (reference sequence). The V gene lost 5 bases and the J gene lost 1 base, with 9 bases spanning the gap. The CDR3 totals 14 residues. The chain's CDR3 is CASSPQGSGNTIYF. The CDR3, as DNA: TGTGCCAGCAGCCCACAGGGTTCTGGAAACACCATATATTTT.

The gene calls are TRBV18 and TRBJ2-1; a weak D match, TRBD1 (6 bases). Trimming cost V 3 bases and J 1 base, with 16 bases left between them. The CDR3 runs 17 residues. The germline gives CDR1 KGHSH, CDR2 LQKENI. The CDR3 DNA follows: TGTGCCAGCTCACCCGGGTCCAGGGGACGTTCCTACAATGAGCAGTTCTTC. It specifies CASSPGSRGRSYNEQFF.

The V and J genes are TRBV11-2 and TRBJ1-4; D may be TRBD1 (5 bases). The germline V gene has CDR1 SGHAT and CDR2 FQNNGV. Trimming removed 2 bases from V and 8 bases from J, with 15 bases in between. The CDR3 covers 15 residues. CDR3 nucleotide sequence: TGTGCCAGCAGCTTAAAGCAGGGTCGGGGGGAAAAACTGTTTTTT. Protein product: CASSLKQGRGEKLFF.

This clone was recorded a few times. The chain recombines TRBV7-2 with TRBJ2-3, with 9 bases that match TRBD2. Germline V gives CDR1 SGHTA, CDR2 FQGNSA. The CDR3 is 18 residues long. Losses at the gene ends were 1 base for V and 5 bases for J; bases not matched to a gene: 13. The CDR3 is CASSLGLRTSDFLDTQYF. CDR3 in DNA: TGTGCCAGCAGCTTAGGGTTAAGGACTAGCGACTTTCTAGATACGCAGTATTTT.

The CDR3 nucleotides read TGCGCCAGCAGCCGATTGACAGGGGGCGATGAAAAACTGTTTTTT. As protein: CASSRLTGGDEKLFF. The gene calls are TRBV4-3 and TRBJ1-4; 10 bases fit TRBD1. The CDR3 sequence is 15 residues long. Losses at the gene ends were 4 bases for V and 6 bases for J; bases not matched to a gene: 5. Germline values: CDR1 LGHNA, CDR2 YSLEER.

V gene TRBV5-1 combines with J gene TRBJ2-7, with 7 bases aligning to TRBD1. Per germline, CDR1 SGHRS and CDR2 YFSETQ. The CDR3 runs 17 residues. With 4 bases clipped from V and 0 bases from J, the junction kept 13 bases outside the gene matches. CDR3 DNA sequence: TGCGCCAGCAGCACCACCACTCTCAGGGACAGCTCCTACGAGCAGTACTTC. It is translated as CASSTTTLRDSSYEQYF.

The chain joins TRBV27 to TRBJ2-7; D gene unclear. The CDR3 consists of 16 residues. V was cut by 2 bases and J by 4 bases, with 18 bases left in between. From germline, CDR1 is MNHEY and CDR2 SMNVEV (reference sequence). CDR3 nucleotide sequence: TGTGCCAGCAGTTTAAGAGAAGGCGGCATCCTATACGAGCAGTACTTC. Its translation: CASSLREGGILYEQYF.

The chain joins TRBV7-9 to TRBJ2-3; D gene uncertain. Germline V gives CDR1 SEHNR, CDR2 FQNEAQ (reference sequence). V shed 5 bases and J shed 5 bases, with 11 bases lying between them. The CDR3 spans 13 residues. This CDR3 is CASSPPVGDTQYF. The CDR3 nucleotides read TGTGCCAGCAGCCCCCCGGTTGGAGATACGCAGTATTTT.

This sequence joins TRBV7-6 and TRBJ2-5, with 11 bases aligning to TRBD2. There are 16 residues in the CDR3. The ends lost 1 base at V and 5 bases at J; junction bases unmatched: 6. CDR1 is SGHVS, CDR2 FNYEAQ, per germline. CDR3 in DNA: TGTGCCAGCAGCTTAGTGAGGGCTAGCGGGAGGGAGACCCAGTACTTC. Translation gives CASSLVRASGRETQYF.

The gene calls are TRBV25-1 and TRBJ1-4, with TRBD1 matching over 10 bases. Germline trimming cut 3 bases from V and 8 bases from J; bases unmatched to any gene: 6. This CDR3 comprises 15 residues. CDR1 and CDR2 (germline): MGHDK, SYGVNS. The DNA for the CDR3 is TGTGCCAGCAGTGACTACCGGGACAGGGGCGAAAAACTGTTTTTT. Protein: CASSDYRDRGEKLFF.

J is TRBJ1-4 and V is TRBV18; no firm D call. The CDR3 has 15 residues. V dropped 2 bases and J dropped 0 bases, with 7 bases sitting between them. Germline V gene data show CDR1 as KGHSH and CDR2 as LQKENI. The CDR3 DNA reads TGTGCCAGCTCACCAATCGGGGCAACTAATGAAAAACTGTTTTTT. It codes for CASSPIGATNEKLFF.

This chain connects TRBV27 to TRBJ2-1, with TRBD2 identical over 15 bases. The CDR3 loop spans 14 amino acids. Germline CDR1 reads MNHEY; CDR2 reads SMNVEV (reference sequence). J was trimmed by 7 bases and V by 6 bases; bases with no gene match: 1. The CDR3 DNA sequence: TGTGCCAGCAGGGGGACTAGCGGGAGGAATGAGCAGTTCTTC. This sequence encodes CASRGTSGRNEQFF.

V gene TRBV9 combines with J gene TRBJ2-7; 7 bases are a match to TRBD2. Germline CDR1 reads SGDLS; CDR2 reads YYNGEE. The CDR3 is made up of 15 amino acids. Trimming cost V 0 bases and J 6 bases; bases outside gene matches: 9. The DNA for the CDR3 is TGTGCCAGCAGCGTAGCTGGGGAGGGAACCTCCGAGCAGTACTTC. Its translation is CASSVAGEGTSEQYF.

V usage is TRBV6-1 and J usage is TRBJ2-5, with D perhaps TRBD2 (7 bases). Per the germline V gene, CDR1 is MNHNS and CDR2 is SASEGT. Trimming pared 6 bases from V and 2 bases from J, leaving 16 bases between. The CDR3 has 15 residues. The CDR3 region has the DNA TGTGCCAGCAGCGCCGGGGGGCGCATTCAAGAGACCCAGTACTTC. This translates into CASSAGGRIQETQYF.